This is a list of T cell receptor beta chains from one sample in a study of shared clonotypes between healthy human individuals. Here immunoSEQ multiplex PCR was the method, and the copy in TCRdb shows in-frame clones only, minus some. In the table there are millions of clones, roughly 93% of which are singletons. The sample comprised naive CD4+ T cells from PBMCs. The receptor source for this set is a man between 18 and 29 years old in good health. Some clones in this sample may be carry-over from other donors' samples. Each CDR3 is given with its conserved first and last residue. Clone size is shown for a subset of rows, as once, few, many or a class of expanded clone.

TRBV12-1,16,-,CASSTRDSMDSYEQYF
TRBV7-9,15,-,CASSLEGGGWSEAFF
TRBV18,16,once,CASSPKQGAIGGELFF
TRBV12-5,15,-,CASGLKTGIGTEAFF
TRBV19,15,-,CASSIGQGARTEAFF
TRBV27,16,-,CASSFKGGATNEKLFF
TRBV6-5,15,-,CASSSPGLGEGELFF
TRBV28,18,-,CASSLPPIRGYSNQPQHF
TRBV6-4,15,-,CASTLTPETSYEQYF
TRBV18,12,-,CASSPDIWGAFF
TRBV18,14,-,CASSPGQFNTEAFF
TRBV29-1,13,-,CSVGQGDTGELFF
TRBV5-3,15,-,CARSETGETNEKLFF
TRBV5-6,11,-,CASSTRLEQYF
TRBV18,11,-,CASSPPGTQYF
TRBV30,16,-,CAWTTGAGTGSYEQYF
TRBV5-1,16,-,CASSPRTSGNTGELFF
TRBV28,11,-,CASGQNNEQFF
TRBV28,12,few,CATRQGGQPQHF
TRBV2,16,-,CASTRGGAGEPDEQFF
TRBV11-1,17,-,CASSLEGLAGNTGELFF
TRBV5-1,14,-,CASSYLQGNYGYTF
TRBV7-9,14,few,CASSLRGLNTEAFF
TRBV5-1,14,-,CASSLVPGDHEQYF
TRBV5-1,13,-,CASGMLGSYEQYF
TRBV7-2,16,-,CASSLWGGVGTGELFF
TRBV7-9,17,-,CATSPERLWGGANVLTF
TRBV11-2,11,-,CASSTGLWRFF
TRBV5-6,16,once,CASSFGLAGGGETQYF
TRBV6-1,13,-,CASSWGSLGEQFF
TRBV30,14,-,CAWSVGGVNQPQHF
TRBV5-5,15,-,CASSPDLLSGNTIYF
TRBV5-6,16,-,CASSLALTGPNEKLFF
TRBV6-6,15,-,CASSSLAGGNNEQFF
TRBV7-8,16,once,CASSRRRRGAPGELFF
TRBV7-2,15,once,CASSLVGTIKETQYF
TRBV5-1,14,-,CASSLDSEGGLAFF